The entry below gives a single T cell receptor beta chain sequence along with its context. Its antigen is not known. Naive CD8 cells lacked CD45RO and underwent positive selection for CCR7, leaving out terminally differentiated effector memory CD45RA+ cells. All participating donors were Caucasian adults from Nashville, Tennessee. The sample originates from a study of shared clonotypes between healthy human individuals. At the level of the study: There were three CD4 naive, three CD4 memory, two CD8 naive and one CD8 memory plates per donor. Study-level findings and limits: The four-donor shared clonotypes exceeded non-shared clonotypes in generation probability, with non-shared ones scoring lower. Larger estimated richness was generally seen in naive subsets than in memory subsets.

The CDR3 has 11 residues. The V end was cut by 6 bases, the J end by 4 bases, with 8 bases between. Per germline, CDR1 SGHNT and CDR2 YYREEE (reference sequence). Method: immunoSEQ multiplex PCR; TCRdb's copy keeps in-frame clones and lacks some. The table lists 2 million to 2.5 million clones, approximately 94% of them singletons. J is TRBJ2-7 and V is TRBV5-4, with D unclear. This clonotype originated in a man in his late teens or twenties in good health. Some clones in this sample may be carry-over from other donors' samples. The sample taken for sequencing was naive CD8+ T cells from PBMCs. The CDR3, as DNA: TGTGCCAGCACCGACGGTTACGAGCAGTACTTC. Translating it yields CASTDGYEQYF. Together with reference TRBV5-4 and TRBJ2-7, the CDR3 gives the full variable domain: ETGVTQSPTHLIKTRGQQVTLRCSSQSGHNTVSWYQQALGQGPQFIFQYYREEENGRGNFPPRFSGLQFPNYSSELNVNALELDDSALYLCASTDGYEQYFGPGTRLTVT.